This TCR beta chain was observed in a study of vaccination and CD4 T cells after COVID-19. Study background: Cultures serving as controls received a peptide pool (CEFX or HIV-1 Nef) or no peptide. The study, taken as a whole, reports: The great majority, 304 of 307 vaccine-specific clones, proved spike mono-reactive in convalescent patients.

A note on this clonotype: Its cognate antigen is unknown.

Stated treatment: approximately 10-day PBMC culture with coronavirus spike peptide pools or control peptides (ViraFEST assay). With the Oncomine TCR Beta short-read assay, DNA from cultured CD4+ T cells was sequenced. TCRdb used MiXCR to reprocess the PCR reads, holding one entry per CDR3 protein. The sample carries roughly 5,400 distinct CDR3 sequences, roughly two thirds recorded once. From germline, CDR1 is DFQATT and CDR2 SNEGSKA (reference sequence). Trimming stripped 3 bases from V and 2 bases from J, with 8 bases between. This CDR3 region has 13 residues. This receptor was obtained from a human donor who had recovered from COVID-19. Sample: CD4+ T cells from blood, cultured in vitro. The chain employs TRBV20-1 and TRBJ1-5, with D possibly matching TRBD1 (5 bases). This CDR3 is CSARTERNQPQHF. The CDR3 nucleotides are TGCAGTGCTAGGACAGAGCGCAATCAGCCCCAGCATTTT.